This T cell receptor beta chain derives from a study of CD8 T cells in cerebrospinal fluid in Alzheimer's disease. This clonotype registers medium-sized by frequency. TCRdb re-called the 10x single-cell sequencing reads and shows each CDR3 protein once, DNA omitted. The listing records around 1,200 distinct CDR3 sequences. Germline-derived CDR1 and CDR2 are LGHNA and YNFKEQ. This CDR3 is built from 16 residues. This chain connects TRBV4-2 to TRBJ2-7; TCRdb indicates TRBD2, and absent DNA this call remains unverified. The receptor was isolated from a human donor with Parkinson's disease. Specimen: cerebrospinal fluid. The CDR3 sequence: CASSQEEGDLSYEQYF.